The TCR beta chain described here comes from a study of blood T cell repertoires in COVID-19. As for the study in general: Sources were T cells, B-cell-depleted T cells, or PBMCs; the material itself was cDNA or gDNA.

The germline CDR1 and CDR2 sequences are SGHRS and YFSETQ. This CDR3 is built from 14 residues. V was clipped by 5 bases and J by 6 bases, with 18 bases between them. Patients from Seattle were sampled longitudinally, starting during active infection. Authors' analysis steps: Reference gene primers were amplified, and this amplification served to estimate nucleated cell counts. Profiling relied on immunoSEQ multiplex PCR, and the TCRdb table lists in-frame clones only, not all of them. V and J calls and clone size are given by that table; D and trimming were obtained from the DNA. The repertoire consists of approximately 390,000 clones, with roughly 86% occurring once and the leading ten covering approximately 2.5%.

The clonotype was recovered from a woman between 55 and 75 years old with COVID-19, enrolled during active disease. The chain recombines TRBV5-1 with TRBJ2-7; D perhaps matches TRBD2 (5 bases). The sequenced sample consisted of peripheral blood. Written as DNA, the CDR3 is TGCGCCAGCAGTCGTGGACTGGCTCGAACCGAGCAGTACTTC. This sequence encodes CASSRGLARTEQYF.